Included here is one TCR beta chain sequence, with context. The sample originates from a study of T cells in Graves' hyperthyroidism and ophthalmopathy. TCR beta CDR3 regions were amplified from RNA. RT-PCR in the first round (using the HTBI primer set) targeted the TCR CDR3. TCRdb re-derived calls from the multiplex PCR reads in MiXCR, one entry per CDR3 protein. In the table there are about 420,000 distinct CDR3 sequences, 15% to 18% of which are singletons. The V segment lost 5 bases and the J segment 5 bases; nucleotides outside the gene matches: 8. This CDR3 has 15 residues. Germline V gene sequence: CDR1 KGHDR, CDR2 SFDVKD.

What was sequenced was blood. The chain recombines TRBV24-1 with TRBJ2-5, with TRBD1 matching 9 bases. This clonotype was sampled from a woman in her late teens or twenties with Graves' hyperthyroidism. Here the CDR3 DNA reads TGTGCCACCAGTGCGCCTGACAGGGGGTGGGAGACCCAGTACTTC. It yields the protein CATSAPDRGWETQYF.